A single sample is the source of the 18 T cell receptor beta chains below, sequenced in a study of T-cell reconstitution after alpha-beta-depleted transplantation in children. The TCRbeta library was prepared with unique molecular identifiers. MiXCR, applied by TCRdb to the PCR reads, yields one record per CDR3 protein. The data show hundreds of thousands of distinct CDR3 sequences, approximately 16% seen once. The sequences come from PBMCs from the stem cell graft donor, collected from the stem cell graft. Source of these receptors: a human donor who donated a stem cell graft to a child with acute myeloid leukemia.

The rearrangement uses TRBV7-2 and TRBJ1-5; D is unresolved. The CDR3 sequence is 14 residues long. V was pared by 3 bases and J by 6 bases, with 12 bases between. The germline V gene encodes CDR1 SGHTA and CDR2 FQGNSA. This chain's CDR3 is CASSFSGHGQPQHF. In DNA, the CDR3 is TGTGCCAGCAGCTTTTCTGGTCATGGTCAGCCCCAGCATTTT.

This chain links TRBV14 with TRBJ2-2; possibly TRBD2 for D (5 bases). Deletions cut 2 bases from V and 4 bases from J, with 14 bases between. The germline V gene has CDR1 SGHDN and CDR2 FVKESK. The CDR3 extends over 16 amino acids. The CDR3 sequence: CASSQPHFAGTGELFF. The CDR3 DNA reads as TGTGCCAGCAGCCAACCCCACTTCGCGGGCACCGGGGAGCTGTTTTTT.

This rearrangement joins TRBV6-2 or TRBV6-3 to TRBJ1-2; 9 nucleotides agree with TRBD1. V lost 1 base and J lost 7; bases outside the gene matches: 10. Germline lookup yields CDR1 MNHEY and CDR2 SVGEGT. The CDR3 length is 16 residues. The CDR3 here is CASSYWDREKICGYTF. In nucleotides, the CDR3 is TGTGCCAGCAGTTACTGGGACAGGGAAAAGATTTGTGGCTACACCTTC.

This clonotype showed up many times. The chain recombines TRBV4-2 with TRBJ2-2; D not resolved. CDR1 and CDR2 (germline): LGHNA, YNFKEQ. This CDR3 comprises 13 residues. Trimming shortened V by 1 base and J by 5 bases, and 5 bases separated the two germline ends. DNA of the CDR3: TGTGCCAGCAGCCAAGGGTGGACCGGGGAGCTGTTTTTT. It translates to CASSQGWTGELFF.

The gene calls are TRBV5-5 and TRBJ1-1; D gene uncertain. The CDR3 is 11 residues long. V was shortened by 6 bases and J by 8 bases, with 11 bases between the two germline ends. Germline loops: CDR1 SGHKS, CDR2 YYEKEE (reference sequence). The CDR3 nucleotides read TGTGCCAGCATCCTGGGTTCCGAAGCTTTCTTT. Amino acids: CASILGSEAFF.

In the case of this clonotype: A read error may explain this, as a much larger clone is one base away. The genes are TRBV20-1 and TRBJ2-3, with D unclear. V shed 6 bases and J shed 0 bases, with 13 bases lying between them. Germline V gives CDR1 DFQATT, CDR2 SNEGSKA (reference sequence). The CDR3 spans 14 residues. The CDR3 sequence: CSAFVQASTDTQYF. CDR3 DNA: TGCAGTGCCTTCGTGCAGGCCAGCACAGATACGCAGTATTTT.

This clonotype was counted many times. The chain employs TRBV20-1 and TRBJ2-1, with TRBD2 identical over 14 bases. V shed 6 bases and J 8 bases; nucleotides not matched to a gene: 6. The germline gives CDR1 DFQATT, CDR2 SNEGSKA (reference sequence). CDR3 length: 14 residues. The CDR3 loop reads CSAETSGGVHEQFF. CDR3 coding DNA: TGCAGTGCCGAGACTAGCGGGGGGGTGCATGAGCAGTTCTTC.

The sample holds many counts of this clonotype. The chain has TRBV20-1 and TRBJ1-2; D is possibly TRBD1 (5 bases). Trimming shortened V by 3 bases and J by 0 bases, and 11 bases separated the two germline ends. Per the germline V gene, CDR1 is DFQATT and CDR2 is SNEGSKA (reference sequence). CDR3 size: 14 residues. In DNA, the CDR3 is TGCAGTGCTAGTCGAGACAGAACTAACTATGGCTACACCTTC. Protein product: CSASRDRTNYGYTF.

This clonotype has only a few counts. V gene TRBV25-1 combines with J gene TRBJ2-1; D may be TRBD1 or TRBD2 (5 bases each). The CDR3 is 13 amino acids. The V end lost 6 bases, the J end lost 7 bases, and 13 bases lay between the germline ends. In germline, CDR1 is MGHDK, CDR2 SYGVNS. The CDR3 here is CASRGPLQNEQFF. CDR3 nucleotides: TGTGCCAGCAGGGGACCTCTCCAAAATGAGCAGTTCTTC.

This clonotype was seen a few times. V gene TRBV7-9 combines with J gene TRBJ1-1; D is unclear. The germline V gene encodes CDR1 SEHNR and CDR2 FQNEAQ (reference sequence). Trimming took 5 bases from V and 0 from J, leaving 10 bases between them. CDR3 length: 14 residues. CDR3 sequence (DNA): TGTGCCAGCAGCCCACAGACTATGAACACTGAAGCTTTCTTT. Translated: CASSPQTMNTEAFF. The full variable domain, with the rest looked up from reference TRBV7-9 and TRBJ1-1, is DTGVSQNPRHKITKRGQNVTFRCDPISEHNRLYWYRQTLGQGPEFLTYFQNEAQLEKSRLLSDRFSAERPKGSFSTLEIQRTEQGDSAMYLCASSPQTMNTEAFFGQGTRLTVV.

This clonotype was counted a few times. The chain couples TRBV27 to TRBJ1-2; D ambiguous. Trimming pared 5 bases from V and 8 bases from J, leaving 12 bases between. The CDR3 has 12 residues. Per the germline V gene, CDR1 is MNHEY and CDR2 is SMNVEV (reference sequence). The CDR3 spells CASSPDLRGYTF. In DNA form, the CDR3 reads TGTGCCAGCAGTCCCGACCTGAGGGGCTACACCTTC.

V usage is TRBV3-1 and J usage is TRBJ2-1; no reliable D call. Germline values: CDR1 LGHDT, CDR2 YNNKEL (reference sequence). The CDR3 is 13 residues long. Trimming left V 1 base short and J 12 bases short, with 13 bases between. CDR3 DNA: TGTGCCAGCAGCCAAGGGTCCAGCGAGGTGCAGTTCTTC. Residues: CASSQGSSEVQFF.

The genes are TRBV24-1 and TRBJ2-3, with D perhaps TRBD1 (5 bases). Germline V CDR1 and CDR2: KGHDR, SFDVKD. Trimming removed 5 bases from V and 4 bases from J, with 9 bases in between. CDR3 size: 13 residues. CDR3 in DNA: TGTGCCACCAGTGTTAGGGGCCCAGATACGCAGTATTTT. It is translated as CATSVRGPDTQYF.

The rearrangement joins TRBV12-3 or TRBV12-4 to TRBJ2-5; 10 bases are shared with TRBD1. CDR3 size: 16 residues. V dropped 6 bases and J dropped 4; count of bases not matched to a gene: 11. For the CDR3, the DNA is TGTGCCAGCAGCGAAGCGACAGGGGGCGCAGGAGAGACCCAGTACTTC. Protein product: CASSEATGGAGETQYF.

This clonotype has a count of ten or more. V gene TRBV11-1 combines with J gene TRBJ2-1, with 9 positions matching TRBD2. The CDR3 is 16 amino acids. Trimming removed 0 bases from V and 8 bases from J; junction bases left unmatched: 8. CDR1 SGHAT and CDR2 FQDESV come from the germline V gene (reference sequence). CDR3 amino acids: CASSLAGRGGNDEQFF. The CDR3 DNA sequence: TGTGCCAGCAGCTTAGCGGGGCGGGGGGGCAACGATGAGCAGTTCTTC.

This clonotype was counted a few times. The chain joins TRBV28 to TRBJ2-5, with 8 bases identical to TRBD1. The CDR3 has 14 residues. The germline V gene has CDR1 MDHEN and CDR2 SYDVKM. V was clipped by 5 bases and J by 0 bases; unmatched bases: 2. As DNA, the CDR3 is TGTGCCAGCAGTGGGACAGGCAACCAAGAGACCCAGTACTTC. It is translated as CASSGTGNQETQYF.

V and J are TRBV6-1 and TRBJ1-5; 7 bases align to TRBD1. The trim removed 6 bases at V and 7 bases at J, leaving 6 bases unmatched. There are 13 residues in the CDR3. The germline gives CDR1 MNHNS, CDR2 SASEGT. CDR3 in amino acids: CASSGTDGQPQHF. The DNA of the CDR3 is TGTGCCAGCAGCGGGACAGACGGACAGCCCCAGCATTTT.

This clonotype was found a few times. The CDR3 nucleotides are TGTGCCAGCAACAGACAGCAGGATCCGAACACTGAAGCTTTCTTT. Its protein is CASNRQQDPNTEAFF. V is TRBV6-1 and J is TRBJ1-1; D perhaps matches TRBD1 (5 bases). The CDR3 consists of 15 residues. Trimming left V 7 bases short and J 1 base short, with 16 bases between. Germline CDR1 is MNHNS and CDR2 is SASEGT.